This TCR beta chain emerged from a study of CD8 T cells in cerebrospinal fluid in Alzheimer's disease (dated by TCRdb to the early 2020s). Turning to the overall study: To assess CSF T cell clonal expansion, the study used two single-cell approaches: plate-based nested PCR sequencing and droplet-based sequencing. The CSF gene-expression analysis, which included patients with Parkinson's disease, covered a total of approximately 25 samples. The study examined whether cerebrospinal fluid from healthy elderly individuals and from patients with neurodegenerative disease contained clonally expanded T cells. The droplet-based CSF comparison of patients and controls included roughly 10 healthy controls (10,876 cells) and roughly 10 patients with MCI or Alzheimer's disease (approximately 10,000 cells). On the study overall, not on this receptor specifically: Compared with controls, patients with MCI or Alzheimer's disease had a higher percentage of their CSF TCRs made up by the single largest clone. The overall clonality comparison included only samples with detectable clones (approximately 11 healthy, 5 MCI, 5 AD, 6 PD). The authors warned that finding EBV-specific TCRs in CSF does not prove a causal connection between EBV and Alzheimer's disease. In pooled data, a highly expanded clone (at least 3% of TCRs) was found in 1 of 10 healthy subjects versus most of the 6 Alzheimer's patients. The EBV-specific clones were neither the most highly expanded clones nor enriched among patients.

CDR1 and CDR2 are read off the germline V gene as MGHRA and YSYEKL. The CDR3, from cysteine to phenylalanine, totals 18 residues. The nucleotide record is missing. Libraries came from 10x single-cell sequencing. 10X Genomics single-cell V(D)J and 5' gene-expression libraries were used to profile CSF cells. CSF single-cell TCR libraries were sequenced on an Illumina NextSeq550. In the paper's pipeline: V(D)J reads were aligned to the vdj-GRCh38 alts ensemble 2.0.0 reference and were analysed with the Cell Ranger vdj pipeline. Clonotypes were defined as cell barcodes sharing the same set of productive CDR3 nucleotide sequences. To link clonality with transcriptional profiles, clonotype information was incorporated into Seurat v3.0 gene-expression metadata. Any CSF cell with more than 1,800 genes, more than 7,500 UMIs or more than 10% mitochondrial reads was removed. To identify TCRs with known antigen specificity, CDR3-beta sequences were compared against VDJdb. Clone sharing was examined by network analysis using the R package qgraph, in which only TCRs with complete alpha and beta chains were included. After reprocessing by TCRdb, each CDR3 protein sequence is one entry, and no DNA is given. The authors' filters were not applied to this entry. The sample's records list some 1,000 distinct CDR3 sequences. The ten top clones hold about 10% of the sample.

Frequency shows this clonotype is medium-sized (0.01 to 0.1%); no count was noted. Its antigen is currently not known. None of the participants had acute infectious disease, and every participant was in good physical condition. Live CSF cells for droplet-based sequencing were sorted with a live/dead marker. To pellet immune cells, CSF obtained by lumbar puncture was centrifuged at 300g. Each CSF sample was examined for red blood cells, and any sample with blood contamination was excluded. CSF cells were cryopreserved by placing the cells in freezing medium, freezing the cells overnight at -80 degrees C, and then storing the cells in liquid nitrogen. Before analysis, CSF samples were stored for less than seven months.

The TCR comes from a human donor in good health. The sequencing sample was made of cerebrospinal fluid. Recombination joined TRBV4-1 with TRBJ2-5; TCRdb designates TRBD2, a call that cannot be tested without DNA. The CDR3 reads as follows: CASSPLTSGHPAGETQYF.